This T cell receptor beta chain was observed in a study of blood T cell repertoires in COVID-19. As for the study in general: Acute-phase and convalescent COVID-19 samples originated in the United States, Italy and Spain. T cells, B-cell-depleted T cells, or PBMCs supplied cDNA or gDNA.

Seattle's enrolled individuals joined amid active infection and were then monitored longitudinally. The CDR3 totals 16 residues. Germline V gene lookup returns CDR1 MNHNS and CDR2 SASEGT. Trimming took 4 bases from V and 1 from J; bases not matched to a gene: 8. In the original workflow: Amplified reference gene primers provided the basis for estimating nucleated cell counts. Assay used: immunoSEQ multiplex PCR; TCRdb lists only in-frame clones, some missing. Clone size and V and J calls were adopted from that table, with D and trimming inferred from the DNA. The data hold 200,000 or so clones, with approximately 90% observed a single time.

Source material: peripheral blood. V usage is TRBV6-1 and J usage is TRBJ2-7, with TRBD1 matching over 9 bases. The TCR was taken from a man aged 55 to 70 with COVID-19, enrolled during active disease. Here the CDR3 reads CASSVRIDRGSYEQYF. The CDR3 nucleotides read TGTGCCAGCAGTGTACGGATCGACAGGGGGTCCTACGAGCAGTACTTC.